This passage covers 2 T cell receptor beta chains from one sample sequenced in a study of graft-versus-host responses after intestinal transplantation. Their specific antigens are unknown. Some clones are missing from TCRdb's copy, which holds only in-frame ones; the method was immunoSEQ multiplex PCR. This table has 120,000 or so clones, 80% to 95% appearing once. The specimen comprised unstimulated CD8+ T cells sorted from spleen or lymph node cells, sampled before intestinal transplant. All receptors come from a human donor who received an intestinal transplant.

This chain connects TRBV27 to TRBJ1-5; the match to TRBD1 covers 9 bases. The CDR3 runs to 15 residues. J was trimmed by 2 bases and V by 5 bases; bases with no gene match: 4. Germline CDR1 MNHEY, CDR2 SMNVEV (reference sequence). The CDR3 bases are TGTGCCAGCAGTCGGACAGGGGTACGCAATCAGCCCCAGCATTTT. Its protein product is CASSRTGVRNQPQHF.

J is TRBJ2-2 and V is TRBV29-1, with a possible D match to TRBD2 (6 bases). The CDR3 is 14 amino acids. CDR1 and CDR2 from the germline V gene are SQVTM and ANQGSEA. V was shortened by 3 bases and J by 6 bases, with 14 bases between the two germline ends. The CDR3 sequence is CSVDSGRTPGELFF. The CDR3 DNA reads as TGCAGCGTTGATAGCGGCCGAACACCCGGGGAGCTGTTTTTT.